The 19 T cell receptor beta chains reported below all come from one sample, sequenced in a study of T cell changes during pregnancy in multiple sclerosis. Sequencing used immunoSEQ multiplex PCR; TCRdb keeps in-frame clones, though not all of them. Of approximately 100,000 clones listed, less than 95% were seen once; the top ten hold approximately 1.5%. The material was peripheral blood, obtained after pregnancy. The receptors come from a female donor with multiple sclerosis, enrolled in a pregnancy study.

This clone was recorded only once. This chain links TRBV2 with TRBJ2-2, with TRBD2 matching over 11 bases. J lost 6 bases, V lost 6 bases, and 6 bases had no gene match. Germline V CDR1 and CDR2: SNHLY, FYNNEI. CDR3 length: 15 residues. The CDR3 nucleotides read TGTGCCAGCAGGGGTAGCGGGGGGGCGTCCGGGGAGCTGTTTTTT. Its translation is CASRGSGGASGELFF.

The V call is TRBV7-9, the J call TRBJ2-5; 7 bases are a match to TRBD1. Per the germline V gene, CDR1 is SEHNR and CDR2 is FQNEAQ (reference sequence). V lost 3 bases and J lost 7; bases outside the gene matches: 14. This CDR3 region has 16 residues. CDR3 sequence reads: CASSLAGGPNPGTQYF. In nucleotides, the CDR3 is TGTGCCAGCAGCTTGGCAGGGGGACCTAACCCAGGGACCCAGTACTTC. The full variable domain, in which reference TRBV7-9 and TRBJ2-5 provide the parts outside the CDR3, is DTGVSQNPRHKITKRGQNVTFRCDPISEHNRLYWYRQTLGQGPEFLTYFQNEAQLEKSRLLSDRFSAERPKGSFSTLEIQRTEQGDSAMYLCASSLAGGPNPGTQYFGPGTRLLVL.

This clone was seen just once. The CDR3 coding sequence is TGTGCCAGCAGCTTAACGACTAGCGGAGGGATGGGCAATGAGCAGTTCTTC. Translated: CASSLTTSGGMGNEQFF. The chain joins TRBV7-9 to TRBJ2-1; 9 bases match TRBD2. The V and J ends lost 2 bases and 6 bases, in that order; junction bases with no gene match: 11. Germline loops: CDR1 SEHNR, CDR2 FQNEAQ (reference sequence). The CDR3 runs to 17 residues.

V usage is TRBV5-4 and J usage is TRBJ1-2; D gene ambiguous. The V end was cut by 3 bases, the J end by 6 bases, with 9 bases between. Looked up from germline, CDR1 is SGHNT and CDR2 is YYREEE (reference sequence). CDR3 length equals 12 residues. CDR3: CASSSNFDGYTF. CDR3 DNA: TGTGCCAGCAGCTCTAATTTCGATGGCTACACCTTC.

This clone was counted a single time. A junction boundary mismatches the germline segment, possibly from a read error. V and J are TRBV4-1 and TRBJ1-1, with 7 nucleotides matching TRBD1. The germline gives CDR1 MGHRA, CDR2 YSYEKL. This CDR3 is built from 12 residues. CDR3 amino acids: CASSQGGLEAFF. Here the CDR3 DNA reads TGCGCCAGCAGTCAAGGGGGCCTTGAAGCTTTCTTT.

The chain has TRBV30 and TRBJ2-1; 10 nucleotides align to TRBD1. J gave up 1 base and V 3 bases, and 6 bases lay outside the gene matches. Germline CDR1 reads GTSNPN; CDR2 reads SVGIG (reference sequence). CDR3 size: 16 residues. Here the CDR3 DNA reads TGTGCCTGGAGCGGAAGGACAGGGGGATCCTACAATGAGCAGTTCTTC. Translation: CAWSGRTGGSYNEQFF.

Here the CDR3 reads CASPGQGVPNTEAFF. In DNA, the CDR3 is TGTGCCAGTCCGGGACAGGGGGTACCCAACACTGAAGCTTTCTTT. The chain links TRBV7-9 to TRBJ1-1; 11 bases agree with TRBD1. V was pared by 9 bases and J by 2 bases, with 8 bases of the junction left unmatched. The CDR3 length is 15 residues. Per the germline V gene, CDR1 is SEHNR and CDR2 is FQNEAQ (reference sequence).

V is TRBV7-3 and J is TRBJ2-6; 9 bases agree with TRBD1. This CDR3 comprises 18 residues. Trimming removed 1 base from V and 2 bases from J; junction bases left unmatched: 6. The germline V gene has CDR1 SGHTA and CDR2 FQGTGA. CDR3 loop: CASSLRDRETAGANVLTF. The CDR3 coding sequence is TGTGCCAGCAGCTTAAGGGACAGGGAAACGGCTGGGGCCAACGTCCTGACTTTC.

The chain couples TRBV11-3 to TRBJ2-1; perhaps TRBD1 as D (5 bases). Germline V CDR1 and CDR2: SGHNT, YENEEA. The V and J ends lost 3 bases and 4 bases respectively, with 13 bases between them. The CDR3 runs to 15 residues. The DNA of the CDR3 is TGTGCCAGCAGCTTCAATGCCGACAGTTACAATGAGCAGTTCTTC. It translates to CASSFNADSYNEQFF.

The chain links TRBV6-1 to TRBJ2-5, with 9 positions matching TRBD1. Trimming at V came to 0 bases and at J to 0 bases, leaving 8 bases not matched to a gene. The CDR3 is 18 residues long. Germline lookup yields CDR1 MNHNS and CDR2 SASEGT. CDR3 region: CASSEAGIGQGYQETQYF. CDR3 DNA: TGTGCCAGCAGTGAAGCGGGTATTGGACAGGGGTACCAAGAGACCCAGTACTTC.

This clone was seen a single time. The chain recombines TRBV7-9 with TRBJ2-7; D may be TRBD1 (6 bases). V dropped 2 bases and J dropped 1 base, with 9 bases sitting between them. The CDR3 totals 14 residues. CDR1 and CDR2 (germline): SEHNR, FQNEAQ (reference sequence). CDR3 in amino acids: CASSLTGSSYEQYF. As DNA, the CDR3 is TGTGCCAGCAGCTTAACAGGGTCATCCTACGAGCAGTACTTC.

Of note for this clone: Other DNA sequences in this specimen translate into the identical CDR3. The chain carries TRBV9 and TRBJ2-7; 9 bases are a match to TRBD2. This CDR3 comprises 14 residues. The V segment lost 2 bases and the J segment 2 bases; nucleotides outside the gene matches: 2. CDR1 is SGDLS, CDR2 YYNGEE, per germline. This CDR3 reads CASSVGGGAYEQYF. The CDR3 region has the DNA TGTGCCAGCAGCGTGGGCGGGGGGGCCTACGAGCAGTACTTC.

The chain joins TRBV10-3 to TRBJ1-3; the D gene is possibly TRBD1 (5 bases). Germline CDR1 is ENHRY and CDR2 is SYGVKD. The CDR3 covers 14 residues. V lost 3 bases to trimming and J lost 3 bases, with 9 bases between them. The CDR3 reads CAISDIRGGNTIYF. Written as DNA, the CDR3 is TGTGCCATCAGTGATATTAGGGGTGGAAACACCATATATTTT.

J is TRBJ1-2 and V is TRBV5-1; 8 positions match TRBD1. The germline CDR1 and CDR2 sequences are SGHRS and YFSETQ. V lost 2 bases and J lost 6; bases outside the gene matches: 9. The CDR3 extends over 15 amino acids. The DNA for the CDR3 is TGCGCCAGCAGCTTACTAGGGGACAGGCCAGATGGCTACACCTTC. It encodes CASSLLGDRPDGYTF.

The rearrangement links TRBV5-1 to TRBJ1-2; D might be TRBD1 (5 bases). V lost 0 bases and J lost 8, with 14 bases in between. CDR3 length equals 14 residues. Germline values: CDR1 SGHRS, CDR2 YFSETQ. The CDR3 sequence: CASSLDSGRRGYTF. DNA for the CDR3: TGCGCCAGCAGCTTGGACTCAGGGAGGCGCGGCTACACCTTC.

V gene TRBV6-5 combines with J gene TRBJ1-3; D is possibly TRBD1 (5 bases). V was trimmed by 6 bases and J by 0 bases, leaving 12 bases between them. The CDR3 has 15 residues. Per the germline V gene, CDR1 is MNHEY and CDR2 is SVGAGI. The CDR3 protein is CASSLSGYSGNTIYF. In DNA, the CDR3 is TGTGCCAGCAGCCTATCAGGGTACTCTGGAAACACCATATATTTT.

This chain uses TRBV10-3 with TRBJ1-2; D is ambiguous. CDR1 ENHRY and CDR2 SYGVKD come from the germline V gene. Trimming pared 8 bases from V and 2 bases from J, leaving 15 bases between. The CDR3 has 14 amino acids. The CDR3, as DNA: TGTGCCATCCGGGATGCGGTGGAAAACTATGGCTACACCTTC. Protein sequence: CAIRDAVENYGYTF.

This chain links TRBV6-4 with TRBJ2-2; possibly TRBD1 for D (6 bases). The CDR3 is 14 residues long. In germline, CDR1 is MRHNA, CDR2 SNTAGT. V shed 6 bases and J shed 4 bases, with 12 bases lying between them. In nucleotides, the CDR3 is TGTGCCAGCAGCCTCCTACAGGGCACCGGGGAGCTGTTTTTT. It codes for CASSLLQGTGELFF.

The chain recombines TRBV28 with TRBJ1-5; TRBD1 matches at 7 bases. Germline trimming cut 6 bases from V and 3 bases from J; bases unmatched to any gene: 5. CDR3 length: 14 amino acids. Germline CDR1 MDHEN, CDR2 SYDVKM. The CDR3 protein is CASRSGTDNQPQHF. Here the CDR3 DNA reads TGTGCCAGCAGGTCCGGGACAGACAATCAGCCCCAGCATTTT. The full variable domain, in which reference TRBV28 and TRBJ1-5 provide the parts outside the CDR3, is DVKVTQSSRYLVKRTGEKVFLECVQDMDHENMFWYRQDPGLGLRLIYFSYDVKMKEKGDIPEGYSVSREKKERFSLILESASTNQTSMYLCASRSGTDNQPQHFGDGTRLSIL.